This TCR beta chain is from a study of cytomegalovirus exposure and HLA in healthy donors. This clone was detected only a few times. J gave up 1 base and V 5 bases, and 2 bases lay outside the gene matches. The CDR3 runs 14 residues. Germline V CDR1 and CDR2: SGHRS, YFSETQ. In the PCR, 60 Vbeta and 13 Jbeta primers were used. The data were produced by immunoSEQ multiplex PCR, yet TCRdb's version contains in-frame clones alone and is incomplete. The profile shows 150,000 to 200,000 clones, 9.5% to 15% of them singletons. The TCR comes from a man over 45 in good health and CMV-seropositive. The V and J genes are TRBV5-1 and TRBJ2-2, with 7 bases identical to TRBD2. Sequences were obtained from PBMCs. The CDR3 sequence: CASRGLGNTGELFF. CDR3 sequence (DNA): TGCGCCAGCAGAGGACTAGGGAACACCGGGGAGCTGTTTTTT.